This TCR beta chain was observed in a study of blood T cell repertoires in COVID-19. About the research overall: Acute and convalescent COVID-19 specimens originated in the United States, Italy and Spain.

In the source study's methods: Estimation of nucleated cell counts relied on the amplification of reference gene primers. The method was immunoSEQ multiplex PCR; TCRdb's version includes in-frame clones alone and lacks a portion of them. V and J calls plus clone size are reproduced from that table; the DNA served to infer D and trimming. The sample contains hundreds of thousands of clones, under 95% of which appear only once. This CDR3 contains 12 residues. Trimming took 5 bases from V and 9 from J, leaving 11 bases between them. The J gene is TRBJ1-5, the V gene TRBV6-7, with unresolved D. TRBV6-7 qualifies as an ORF whose function is uncertain. The sequence derives from a young woman who had recovered from COVID-19. Sample: peripheral blood. As DNA, the CDR3 is TGTGCCAGCAGTCCGCGTTTATGGCCCCAGCATTTT. This codes for CASSPRLWPQHF.